A selection of T cell receptor beta chains follows, all from one sample in a study of OX40 agonist ivuxolimab in advanced cancers. The assay was immunoSEQ multiplex PCR, and TCRdb's table has in-frame clones only and misses some. This table has tens of thousands of clones, 70% to 90% appearing once. Here the sequenced sample was CD4+ or CD8+ T cells sorted from blood, taken in a trial of the OX40 agonist ivuxolimab. The receptors shown here come from an adult with an advanced solid tumor such as melanoma, head and neck, liver or kidney cancer. Each CDR3 is given with its conserved first and last residue. The order of the fields is V gene, clone size, D gene, J gene, CDR3 DNA, CDR3 protein. D genes are given only for firm matches. Part of the rows lack a size; the others show once, few, many or a class for expanded clones.

TRBV9	-	TRBD2	TRBJ2-7	TGTGCCAGCAGCCCCATGGCGGGGGGGCTCTACGAGCAGTACTTC	CASSPMAGGLYEQYF
TRBV19	-	-	TRBJ2-2	TGTGCCAGTTGGAACACCGGGGAGCTGTTTTTT	CASWNTGELFF
TRBV28	few	-	TRBJ2-7	TGTGCCAGCAGAGACTACGAGCAGTACTTC	CASRDYEQYF
TRBV27	-	-	TRBJ2-5	TGTGCCAGCAGTTTATCGGGCGGAGAGCAAGAGACCCAGTACTTC	CASSLSGGEQETQYF
TRBV6-5	-	TRBD1	TRBJ2-7	TGTGCCAGCAGTGTAGGACAGGTGGGCTACGAGCAGTACTTC	CASSVGQVGYEQYF
TRBV29-1	-	TRBD2	TRBJ2-1	TGCAGCGTTCCTTGGGGGGGTGAGCAGTTCTTC	CSVPWGGEQFF
TRBV5-4	-	-	TRBJ1-3	TGTGCCAGCAGCGCAAGCCCAGGGACTGGAAACACCATATATTTT	CASSASPGTGNTIYF
TRBV11-2	-	TRBD2	TRBJ2-1	TGTGCCAGCAGCTTAGAGGGCGGGAGCTCCTACAATGAGCAGTTCTTC	CASSLEGGSSYNEQFF
TRBV2	few	-	TRBJ1-5	TGTGCCAGCAGGACAGATAGCAATCAGCCCCAGCATTTT	CASRTDSNQPQHF
TRBV6-6	-	-	TRBJ2-3	TGTGCCAGCAGTTTGACAGGTCCCCCAGATACGCAGTATTTT	CASSLTGPPDTQYF
TRBV7-3	many	TRBD2	TRBJ2-1	TGTGCCAGCAGCTCGCCCGGGACTAGCGGGGTAGTCTCCTACAATGAGCAGTTCTTC	CASSSPGTSGVVSYNEQFF
TRBV10-1	-	TRBD2	TRBJ2-1	TGCGCCAGCAGTGAAAATAGGGGCGGGAGGGCCGATAATGAGCAGTTCTTC	CASSENRGGRADNEQFF